A single T cell receptor beta chain is shown here with its context. Data came from immunoSEQ multiplex PCR; TCRdb stores just in-frame clones and leaves some out. The sample has 150,000 or so clones, more than 75% seen once. The data were obtained in a study of blood T cell repertoires in COVID-19. Germline values: CDR1 SGHVS, CDR2 FQNEAQ. The CDR3 extends over 16 amino acids. The V segment lost 5 bases and the J segment 5 bases; nucleotides outside the gene matches: 7. The chain combines TRBV7-8 with TRBJ1-5, with TRBD1 matching over 12 bases. What was sequenced was peripheral blood. This receptor was taken from a man aged 55-75 years with active or convalescent COVID-19. The CDR3 is CASSRRDRGPYQPQHF. CDR3 DNA: TGTGCCAGCAGCCGCCGGGACAGGGGGCCTTATCAGCCCCAGCATTTT.